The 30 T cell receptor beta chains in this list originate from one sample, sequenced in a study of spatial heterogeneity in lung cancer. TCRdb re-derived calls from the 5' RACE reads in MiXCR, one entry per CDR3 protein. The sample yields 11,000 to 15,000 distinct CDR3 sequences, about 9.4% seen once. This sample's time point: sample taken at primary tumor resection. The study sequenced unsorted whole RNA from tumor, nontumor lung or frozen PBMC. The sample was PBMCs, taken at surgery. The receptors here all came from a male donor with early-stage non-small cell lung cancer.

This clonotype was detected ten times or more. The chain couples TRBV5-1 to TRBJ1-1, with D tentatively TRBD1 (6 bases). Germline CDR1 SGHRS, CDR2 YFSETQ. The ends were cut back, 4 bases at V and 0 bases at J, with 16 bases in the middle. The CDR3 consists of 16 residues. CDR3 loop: CASSPSGGFMNTEAFF. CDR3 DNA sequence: TGCGCCAGCAGCCCCTCGGGGGGCTTCATGAACACTGAAGCTTTCTTT.

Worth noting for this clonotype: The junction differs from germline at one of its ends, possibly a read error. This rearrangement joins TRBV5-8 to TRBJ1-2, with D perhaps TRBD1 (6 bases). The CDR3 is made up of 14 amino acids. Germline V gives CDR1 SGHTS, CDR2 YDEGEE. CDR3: CSSSLDSLSYGYTF. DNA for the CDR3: TGTTCCAGCAGCTTGGACAGCTTGTCGTATGGCTACACCTTC.

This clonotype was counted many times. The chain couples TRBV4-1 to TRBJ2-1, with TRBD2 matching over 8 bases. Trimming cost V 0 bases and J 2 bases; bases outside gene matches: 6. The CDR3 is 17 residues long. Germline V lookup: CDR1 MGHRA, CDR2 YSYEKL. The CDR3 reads CASSQDQVAGPYNEQFF. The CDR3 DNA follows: TGCGCCAGCAGCCAAGATCAGGTAGCGGGACCCTACAATGAGCAGTTCTTC.

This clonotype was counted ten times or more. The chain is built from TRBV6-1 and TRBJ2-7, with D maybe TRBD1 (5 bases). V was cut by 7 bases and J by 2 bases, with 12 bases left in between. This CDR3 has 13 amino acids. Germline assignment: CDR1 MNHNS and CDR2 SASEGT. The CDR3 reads CASTWGSPYEQYF. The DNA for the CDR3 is TGTGCCAGCACCTGGGGCAGTCCCTACGAGCAGTACTTC.

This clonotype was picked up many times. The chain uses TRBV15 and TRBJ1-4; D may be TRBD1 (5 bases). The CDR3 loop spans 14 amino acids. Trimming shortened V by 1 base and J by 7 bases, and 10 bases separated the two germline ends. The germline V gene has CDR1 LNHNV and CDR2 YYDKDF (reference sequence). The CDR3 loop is CATSRVRVSEKLFF. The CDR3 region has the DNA TGTGCCACCAGCAGAGTCAGGGTCTCTGAAAAACTGTTTTTT.

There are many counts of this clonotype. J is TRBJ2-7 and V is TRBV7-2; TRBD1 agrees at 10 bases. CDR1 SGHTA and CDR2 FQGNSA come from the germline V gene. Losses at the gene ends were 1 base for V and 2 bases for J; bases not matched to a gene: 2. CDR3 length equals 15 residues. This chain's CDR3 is CASSLVGTGAYEQYF. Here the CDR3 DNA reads TGTGCCAGCAGCTTAGTTGGGACAGGGGCCTACGAGCAGTACTTC.

CDR3 sequence (DNA): TGTGCCAGCAGCCAGGTGGTCAGCGGAACAGATACGCAGTATTTT. It encodes CASSQVVSGTDTQYF. The chain links TRBV7-3 to TRBJ2-3; possible D gene TRBD2, 5 bases. Germline loops: CDR1 SGHTA, CDR2 FQGTGA. V lost 5 bases and J 3 bases, leaving 15 bases between the germline ends. This CDR3 is 15 amino acids long.

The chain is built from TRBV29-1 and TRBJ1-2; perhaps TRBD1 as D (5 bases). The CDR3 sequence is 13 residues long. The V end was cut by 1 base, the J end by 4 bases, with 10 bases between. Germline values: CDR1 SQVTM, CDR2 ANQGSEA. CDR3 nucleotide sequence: TGCAGCGTTGAAGGGGGGGGTCCCTATGGCTACACCTTC. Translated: CSVEGGGPYGYTF. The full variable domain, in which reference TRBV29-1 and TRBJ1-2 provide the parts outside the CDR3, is SAVISQKPSRDICQRGTSLTIQCQVDSQVTMMFWYRQQPGQSLTLIATANQGSEATYESGFVIDKFPISRPNLTFSTLTVSNMSPEDSSIYLCSVEGGGPYGYTFGSGTRLTVV.

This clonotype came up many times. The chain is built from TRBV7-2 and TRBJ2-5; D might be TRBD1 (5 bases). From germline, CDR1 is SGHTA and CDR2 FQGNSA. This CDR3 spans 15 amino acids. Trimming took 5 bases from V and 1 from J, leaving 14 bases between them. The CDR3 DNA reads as TGTGCCAGCAGCAGAGACAGACCTCCCCAAGAGACCCAGTACTTC. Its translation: CASSRDRPPQETQYF. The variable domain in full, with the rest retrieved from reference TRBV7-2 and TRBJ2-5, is GAGVSQSPSNKVTEKGKDVELRCDPISGHTALYWYRQSLGQGLEFLIYFQGNSAPDKSGLPSDRFSAERTGGSVSTLTIQRTQQEDSAVYLCASSRDRPPQETQYFGPGTRLLVL.

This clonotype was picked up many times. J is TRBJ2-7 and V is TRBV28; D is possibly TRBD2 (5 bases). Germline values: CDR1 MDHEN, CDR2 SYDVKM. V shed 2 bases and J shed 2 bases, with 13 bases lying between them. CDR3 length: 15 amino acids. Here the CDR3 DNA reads TGTGCCAGCAGTTTAATAGCGACGGTTCCCTACGAGCAGTACTTC. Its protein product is CASSLIATVPYEQYF.

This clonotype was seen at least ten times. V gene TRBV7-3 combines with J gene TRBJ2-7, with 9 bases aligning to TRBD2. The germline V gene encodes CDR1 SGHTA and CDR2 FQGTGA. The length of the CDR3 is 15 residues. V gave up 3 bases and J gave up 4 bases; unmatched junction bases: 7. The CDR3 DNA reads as TGTGCCAGCAGCTTGGCGGGAGGGGGCCGATACGAGCAGTACTTC. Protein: CASSLAGGGRYEQYF.

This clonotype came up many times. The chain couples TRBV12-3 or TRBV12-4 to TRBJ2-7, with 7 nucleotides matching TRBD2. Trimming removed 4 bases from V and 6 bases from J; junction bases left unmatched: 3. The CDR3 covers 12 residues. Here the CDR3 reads CASSWGRVEQYF. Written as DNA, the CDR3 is TGTGCCAGCAGTTGGGGGAGGGTCGAGCAGTACTTC.

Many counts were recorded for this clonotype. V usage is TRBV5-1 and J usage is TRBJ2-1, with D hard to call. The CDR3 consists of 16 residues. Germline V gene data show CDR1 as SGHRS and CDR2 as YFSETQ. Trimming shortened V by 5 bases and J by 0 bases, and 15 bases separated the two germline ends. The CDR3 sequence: CASSLDTSSSYNEQFF. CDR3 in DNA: TGCGCCAGCAGTCTCGACACCTCCAGCTCCTACAATGAGCAGTTCTTC.

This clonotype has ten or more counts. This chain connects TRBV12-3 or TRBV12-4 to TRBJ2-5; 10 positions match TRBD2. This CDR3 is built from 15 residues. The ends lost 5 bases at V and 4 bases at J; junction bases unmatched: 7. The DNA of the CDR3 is TGTGCCAGCAGTACCACCGGGACTAGCGTAGAGACCCAGTACTTC. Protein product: CASSTTGTSVETQYF.

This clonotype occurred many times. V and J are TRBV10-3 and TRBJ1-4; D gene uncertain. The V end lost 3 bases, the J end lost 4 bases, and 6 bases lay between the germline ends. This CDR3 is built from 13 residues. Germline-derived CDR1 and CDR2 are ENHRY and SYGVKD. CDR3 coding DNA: TGTGCCATCAGTGACGGTATTAATGAAAAACTGTTTTTT. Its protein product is CAISDGINEKLFF.

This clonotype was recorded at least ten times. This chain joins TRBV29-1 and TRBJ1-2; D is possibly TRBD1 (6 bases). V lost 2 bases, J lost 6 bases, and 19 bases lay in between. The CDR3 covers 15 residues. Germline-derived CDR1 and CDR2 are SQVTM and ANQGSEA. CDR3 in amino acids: CSVEKGGTIGDGYTF. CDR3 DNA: TGCAGCGTTGAAAAAGGAGGGACAATCGGTGATGGCTACACCTTC.

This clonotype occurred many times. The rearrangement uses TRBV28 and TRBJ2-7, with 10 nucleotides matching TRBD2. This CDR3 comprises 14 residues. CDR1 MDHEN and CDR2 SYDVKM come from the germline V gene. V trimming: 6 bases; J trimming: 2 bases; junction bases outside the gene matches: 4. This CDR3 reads CASRSSGRTYEQYF. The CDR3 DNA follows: TGTGCCAGCAGGTCTAGCGGGAGAACCTACGAGCAGTACTTC.

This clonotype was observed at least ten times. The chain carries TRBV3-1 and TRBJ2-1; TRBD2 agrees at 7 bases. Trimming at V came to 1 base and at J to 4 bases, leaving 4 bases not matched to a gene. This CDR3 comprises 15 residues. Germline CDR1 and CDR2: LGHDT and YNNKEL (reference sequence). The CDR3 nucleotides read TGTGCCAGCAGCCAAGCCCTAGCGGCTTACAATGAGCAGTTCTTC. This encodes CASSQALAAYNEQFF.

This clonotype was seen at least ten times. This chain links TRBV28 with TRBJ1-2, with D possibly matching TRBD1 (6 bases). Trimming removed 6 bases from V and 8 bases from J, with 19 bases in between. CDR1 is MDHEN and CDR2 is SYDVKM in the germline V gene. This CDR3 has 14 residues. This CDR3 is CASSPPGGGLGYTF. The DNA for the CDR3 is TGTGCCAGCAGCCCTCCTGGGGGCGGGTTGGGCTACACCTTC.

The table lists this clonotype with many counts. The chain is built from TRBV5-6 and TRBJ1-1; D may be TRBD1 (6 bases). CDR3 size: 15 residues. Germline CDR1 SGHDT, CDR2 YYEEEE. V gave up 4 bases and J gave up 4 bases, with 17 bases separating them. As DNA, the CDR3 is TGTGCCAGCAGCAGGGGTCTGGGGGCTATCACTGAAGCTTTCTTT. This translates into CASSRGLGAITEAFF. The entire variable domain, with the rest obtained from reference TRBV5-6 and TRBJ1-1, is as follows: DAGVTQSPTHLIKTRGQQVTLRCSPKSGHDTVSWYQQALGQGPQFIFQYYEEEERQRGNFPDRFSGHQFPNYSSELNVNALLLGDSALYLCASSRGLGAITEAFFGQGTRLTVV.

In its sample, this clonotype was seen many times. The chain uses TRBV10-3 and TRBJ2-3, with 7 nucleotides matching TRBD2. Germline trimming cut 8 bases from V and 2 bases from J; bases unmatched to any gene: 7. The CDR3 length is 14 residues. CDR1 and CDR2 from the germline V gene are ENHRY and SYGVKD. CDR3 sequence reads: CAIGSGTNTDTQYF. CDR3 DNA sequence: TGTGCCATCGGTTCGGGGACTAACACAGATACGCAGTATTTT.

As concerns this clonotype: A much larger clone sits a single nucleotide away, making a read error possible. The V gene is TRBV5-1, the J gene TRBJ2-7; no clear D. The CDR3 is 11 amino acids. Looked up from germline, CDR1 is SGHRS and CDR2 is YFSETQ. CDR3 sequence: CASSPLPRMSF. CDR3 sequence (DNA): TGCGCCAGCAGCCCGCTGCCGAGGATGTCCTTC.

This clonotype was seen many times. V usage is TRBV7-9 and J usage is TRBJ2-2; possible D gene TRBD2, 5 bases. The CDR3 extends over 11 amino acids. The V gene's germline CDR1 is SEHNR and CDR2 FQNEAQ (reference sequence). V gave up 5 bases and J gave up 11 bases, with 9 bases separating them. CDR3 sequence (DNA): TGTGCCAGCAGCGAGGGTGTCGAGCTGTTTTTT. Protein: CASSEGVELFF.

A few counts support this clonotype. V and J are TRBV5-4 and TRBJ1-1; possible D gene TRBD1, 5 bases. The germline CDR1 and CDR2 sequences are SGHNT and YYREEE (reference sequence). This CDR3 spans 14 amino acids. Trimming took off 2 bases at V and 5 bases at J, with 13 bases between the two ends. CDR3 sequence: CASSFDVRDTEAFF. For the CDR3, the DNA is TGTGCCAGCAGCTTTGATGTCAGGGATACTGAAGCTTTCTTT.

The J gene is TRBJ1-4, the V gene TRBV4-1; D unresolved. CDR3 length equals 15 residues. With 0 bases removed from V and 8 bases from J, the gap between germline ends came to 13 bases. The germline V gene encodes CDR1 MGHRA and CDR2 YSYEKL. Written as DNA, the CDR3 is TGCGCCAGCAGCCAAGATGGCTCAATATGGGAAAAACTGTTTTTT. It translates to CASSQDGSIWEKLFF.

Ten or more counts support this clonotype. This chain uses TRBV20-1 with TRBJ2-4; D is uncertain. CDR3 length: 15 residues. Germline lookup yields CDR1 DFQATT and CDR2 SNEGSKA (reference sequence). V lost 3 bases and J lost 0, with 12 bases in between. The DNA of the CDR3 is TGCAGTGCTAGCGGTGAACTGACAGCCAAAAACATTCAGTACTTC. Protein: CSASGELTAKNIQYF.

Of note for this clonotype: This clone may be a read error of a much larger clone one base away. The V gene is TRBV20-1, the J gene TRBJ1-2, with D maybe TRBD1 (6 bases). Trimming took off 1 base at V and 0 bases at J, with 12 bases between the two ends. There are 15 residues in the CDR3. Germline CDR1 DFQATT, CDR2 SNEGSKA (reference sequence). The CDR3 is CSARGTEDTNYGYTF. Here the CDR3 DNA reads TGCAGTGCTAGAGGGACAGAGGACACTAACTATGGCTACACCTTC.

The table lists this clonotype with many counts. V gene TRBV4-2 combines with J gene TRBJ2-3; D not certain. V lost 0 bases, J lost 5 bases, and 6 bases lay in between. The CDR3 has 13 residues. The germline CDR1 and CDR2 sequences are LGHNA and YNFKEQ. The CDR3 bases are TGTGCCAGCAGCCAAGAGTTCAGAGATACGCAGTATTTT. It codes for CASSQEFRDTQYF.

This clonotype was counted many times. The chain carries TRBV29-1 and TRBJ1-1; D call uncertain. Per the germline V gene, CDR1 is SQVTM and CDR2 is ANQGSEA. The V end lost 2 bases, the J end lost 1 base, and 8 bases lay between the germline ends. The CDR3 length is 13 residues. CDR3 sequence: CSVELGWNTEAFF. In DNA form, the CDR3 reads TGCAGCGTTGAACTGGGATGGAACACTGAAGCTTTCTTT.

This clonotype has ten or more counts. The CDR3 here is CASGRGDQETQYF. CDR3 coding DNA: TGTGCCAGCGGTCGGGGGGATCAAGAGACCCAGTACTTC. This chain connects TRBV6-1 to TRBJ2-5, with 7 bases identical to TRBD2. Germline V gene lookup returns CDR1 MNHNS and CDR2 SASEGT. This CDR3 has 13 residues. V shed 8 bases, J shed 2 bases, and the junction held 5 bases outside the gene matches.